The 5 T cell receptor beta chains reported below all come from one sample, sequenced in a study of CD8 T cells in ankylosing spondylitis. Study-wide results and caveats: The study identified a TCR beta motif of several highly homologous variants that appeared characteristic of ankylosing spondylitis blood.

TCRdb reanalysed the 5' RACE reads using MiXCR and keeps one entry per CDR3 protein. The table lists about 540,000 distinct CDR3 sequences, approximately 12% of them singletons, with around 6.8% in the top ten. Antigens for these TCRs are unknown. The sample taken for sequencing was blood, either unsorted or a sorted T cell fraction (not recorded which). These receptors came from a male donor with ankylosing spondylitis.

This clonotype occurred a few times. CDR3 sequence: CASSPTGISSYEQYV. The CDR3 coding sequence is TGCGCCAGCAGTCCGACAGGGATTAGCTCCTACGAGCAGTACGTC. The V call is TRBV5-1, the J call TRBJ2-7, with TRBD1 matching 7 bases. CDR1 is SGHRS, CDR2 YFSETQ, per germline. The V gene end was trimmed by 5 bases and the J gene end by 0 bases; junction bases not matched to a gene: 8. The CDR3 consists of 15 residues.

This clonotype was counted only a few times. The V and J genes are TRBV30 and TRBJ2-3, with no clear D. V lost 2 bases and J lost 2, with 14 bases in between. The CDR3 is made up of 15 amino acids. The germline gives CDR1 GTSNPN, CDR2 SVGIG (reference sequence). CDR3 nucleotides: TGTGCCTGGAGTCAGCCTACCACTAACACAGATACGCAGTATTTT. As protein: CAWSQPTTNTDTQYF. Complete variable domain (other parts from reference TRBV30 and TRBJ2-3): SQTIHQWPATLVQPVGSPLSLECTVEGTSNPNLYWYRQAAGRGLQLLFYSVGIGQISSEVPQNLSASRPQDRQFILSSKKLLLSDSGFYLCAWSQPTTNTDTQYFGPGTRLTVL.

This clonotype has a handful of counts. The rearrangement links TRBV10-2 to TRBJ1-5, with 8 bases matching TRBD1. CDR3 size: 14 residues. The germline CDR1 and CDR2 sequences are WSHSY and SAAADI. V lost 2 bases, J lost 6 bases, and 3 bases stayed unmatched. Here the CDR3 DNA reads TGCGCCAGCAGTGAGGGCAGGGGGCCTCAGCCCCAGCATTTT. Protein product: CASSEGRGPQPQHF.

This chain uses TRBV5-1 with TRBJ1-2; TRBD1 agrees at 11 bases. V lost 0 bases to trimming and J lost 6 bases; unmatched junction nucleotides: 4. Germline lookup yields CDR1 SGHRS and CDR2 YFSETQ. The CDR3 loop spans 15 amino acids. The CDR3 DNA reads as TGCGCCAGCAGCTTGGCCGGGACAGGGGGGGATGGCTACACCTTC. As protein: CASSLAGTGGDGYTF.

The chain uses TRBV27 and TRBJ2-5, with TRBD2 matching over 9 bases. V dropped 5 bases and J dropped 5; count of bases not matched to a gene: 9. CDR3 size: 15 residues. CDR1 is MNHEY and CDR2 is SMNVEV in the germline V gene (reference sequence). CDR3 protein: CASSPMAGGRETQYF. The CDR3 DNA reads as TGTGCCAGCAGTCCCATGGCGGGAGGGCGCGAGACCCAGTACTTC.